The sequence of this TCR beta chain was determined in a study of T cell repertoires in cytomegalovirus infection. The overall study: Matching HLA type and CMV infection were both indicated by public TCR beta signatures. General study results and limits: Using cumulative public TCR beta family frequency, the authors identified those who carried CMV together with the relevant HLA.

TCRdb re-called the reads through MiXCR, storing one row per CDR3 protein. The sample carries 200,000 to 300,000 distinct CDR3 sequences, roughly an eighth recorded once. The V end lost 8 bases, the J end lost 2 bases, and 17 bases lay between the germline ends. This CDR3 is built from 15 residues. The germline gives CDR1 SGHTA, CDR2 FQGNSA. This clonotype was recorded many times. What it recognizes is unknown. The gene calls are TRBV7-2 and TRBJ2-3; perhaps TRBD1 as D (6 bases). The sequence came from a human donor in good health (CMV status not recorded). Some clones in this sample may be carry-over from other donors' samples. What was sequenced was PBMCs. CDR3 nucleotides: TGTGCCAGCGGCCCGGACAGTGCCTTCACAGATACGCAGTATTTT. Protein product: CASGPDSAFTDTQYF. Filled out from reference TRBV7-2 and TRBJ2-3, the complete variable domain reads GAGVSQSPSNKVTEKGKDVELRCDPISGHTALYWYRQSLGQGLEFLIYFQGNSAPDKSGLPSDRFSAERTGGSVSTLTIQRTQQEDSAVYLCASGPDSAFTDTQYFGPGTRLTVL.